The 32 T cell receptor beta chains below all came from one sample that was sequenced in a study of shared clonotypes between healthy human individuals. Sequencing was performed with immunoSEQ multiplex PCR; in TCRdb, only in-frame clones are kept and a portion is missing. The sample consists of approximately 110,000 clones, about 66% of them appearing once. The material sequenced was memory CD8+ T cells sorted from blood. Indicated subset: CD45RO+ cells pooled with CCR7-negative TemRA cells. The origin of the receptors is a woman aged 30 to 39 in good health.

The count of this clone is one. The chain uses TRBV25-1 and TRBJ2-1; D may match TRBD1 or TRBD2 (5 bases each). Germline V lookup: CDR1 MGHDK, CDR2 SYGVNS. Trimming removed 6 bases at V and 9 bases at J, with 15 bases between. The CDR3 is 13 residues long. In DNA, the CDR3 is TGTGCCAGCAGCTGGGGGAGTGGTAGTGAGCAGTTCTTC. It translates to CASSWGSGSEQFF.

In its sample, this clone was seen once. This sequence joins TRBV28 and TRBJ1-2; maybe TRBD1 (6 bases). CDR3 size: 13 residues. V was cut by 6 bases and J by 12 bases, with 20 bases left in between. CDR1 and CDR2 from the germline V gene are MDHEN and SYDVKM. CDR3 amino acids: CASRSGTLQRDTF. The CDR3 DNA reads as TGTGCCAGCAGGTCCGGGACACTCCAAAGGGACACCTTC.

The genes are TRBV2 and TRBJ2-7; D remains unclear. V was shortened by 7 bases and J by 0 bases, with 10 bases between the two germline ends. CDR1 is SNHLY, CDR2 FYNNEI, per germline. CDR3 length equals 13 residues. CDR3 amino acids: CASTVADSYEQYF. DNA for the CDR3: TGTGCCAGCACGGTGGCAGACTCCTACGAGCAGTACTTC.

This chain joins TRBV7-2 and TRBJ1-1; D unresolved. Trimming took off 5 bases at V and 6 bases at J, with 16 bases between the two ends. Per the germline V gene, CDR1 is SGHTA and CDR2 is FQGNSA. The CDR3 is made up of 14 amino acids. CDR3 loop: CASSPLLLAAEAFF. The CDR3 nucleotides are TGTGCCAGCAGCCCTCTATTGTTGGCTGCTGAAGCTTTCTTT.

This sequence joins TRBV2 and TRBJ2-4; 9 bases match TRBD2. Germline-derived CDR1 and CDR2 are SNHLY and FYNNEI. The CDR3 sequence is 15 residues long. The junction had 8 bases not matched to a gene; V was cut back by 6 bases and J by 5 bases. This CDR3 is CASRLVAGVENIQYF. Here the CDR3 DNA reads TGTGCCAGCAGACTTGTAGCGGGAGTGGAAAACATTCAGTACTTC.

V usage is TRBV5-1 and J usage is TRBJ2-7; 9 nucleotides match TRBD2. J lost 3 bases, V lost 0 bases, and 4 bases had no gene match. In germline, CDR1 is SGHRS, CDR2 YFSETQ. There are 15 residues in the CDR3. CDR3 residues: CASSLASGKIYEQYF. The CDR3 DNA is TGCGCCAGCAGCTTGGCTAGCGGGAAGATCTACGAGCAGTACTTC. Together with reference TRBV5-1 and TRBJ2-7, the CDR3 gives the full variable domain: KAGVTQTPRYLIKTRGQQVTLSCSPISGHRSVSWYQQTPGQGLQFLFEYFSETQRNKGNFPGRFSGRQFSNSRSEMNVSTLELGDSALYLCASSLASGKIYEQYFGPGTRLTVT.

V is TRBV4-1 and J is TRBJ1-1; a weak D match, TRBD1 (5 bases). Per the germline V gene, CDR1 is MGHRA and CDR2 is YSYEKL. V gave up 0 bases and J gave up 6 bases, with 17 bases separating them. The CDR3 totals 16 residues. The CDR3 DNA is TGCGCCAGCAGCCAAGATCTTCATGGACAAATCGCTGAAGCTTTCTTT. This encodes CASSQDLHGQIAEAFF.

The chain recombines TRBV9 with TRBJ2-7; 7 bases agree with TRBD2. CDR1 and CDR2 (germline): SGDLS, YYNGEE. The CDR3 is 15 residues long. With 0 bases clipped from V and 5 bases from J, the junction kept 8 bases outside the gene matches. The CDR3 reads CASSVADGRTHEQYF. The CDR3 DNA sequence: TGTGCCAGCAGCGTAGCTGACGGGAGGACACACGAGCAGTACTTC.

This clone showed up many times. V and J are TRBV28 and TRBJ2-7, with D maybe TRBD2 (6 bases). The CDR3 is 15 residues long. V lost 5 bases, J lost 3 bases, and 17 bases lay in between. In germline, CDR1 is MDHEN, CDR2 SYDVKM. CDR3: CASSPTRGLYYEQYF. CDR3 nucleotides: TGTGCCAGCAGTCCGACTAGAGGCCTCTACTACGAGCAGTACTTC.

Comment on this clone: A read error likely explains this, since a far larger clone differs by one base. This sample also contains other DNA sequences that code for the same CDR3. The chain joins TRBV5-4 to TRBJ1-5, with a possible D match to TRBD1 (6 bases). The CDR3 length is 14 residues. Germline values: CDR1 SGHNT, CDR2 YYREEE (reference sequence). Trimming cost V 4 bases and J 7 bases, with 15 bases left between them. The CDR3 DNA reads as TGTGCCAGCAGCCAAGTAGCGGACAGACAGCCCCAGCATTTT. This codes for CASSQVADRQPQHF.

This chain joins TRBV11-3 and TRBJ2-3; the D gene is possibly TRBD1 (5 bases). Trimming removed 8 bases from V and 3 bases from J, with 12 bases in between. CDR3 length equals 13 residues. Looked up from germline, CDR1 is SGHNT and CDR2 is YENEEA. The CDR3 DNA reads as TGTGCCAGCCTAAGGTCAGGGACAGATACGCAGTATTTT. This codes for CASLRSGTDTQYF.

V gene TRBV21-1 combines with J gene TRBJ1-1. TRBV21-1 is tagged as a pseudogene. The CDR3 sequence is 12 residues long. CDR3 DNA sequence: TGTGCCAGCAGCCACCTCGGGGCTGAAGCTTTCTTT. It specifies CASSHLGAEAFF.

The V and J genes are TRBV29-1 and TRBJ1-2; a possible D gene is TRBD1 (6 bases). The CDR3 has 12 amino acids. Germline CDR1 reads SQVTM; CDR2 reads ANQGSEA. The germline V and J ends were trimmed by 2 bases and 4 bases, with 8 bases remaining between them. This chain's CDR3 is CSVERQAYGYTF. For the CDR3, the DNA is TGCAGCGTTGAAAGACAGGCCTATGGCTACACCTTC.

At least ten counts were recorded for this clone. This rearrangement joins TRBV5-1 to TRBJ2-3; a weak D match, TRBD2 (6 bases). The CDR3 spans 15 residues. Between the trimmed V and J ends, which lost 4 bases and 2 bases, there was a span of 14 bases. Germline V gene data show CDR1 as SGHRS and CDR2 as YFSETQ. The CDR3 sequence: CASSPAEGHTDTQYF. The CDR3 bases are TGCGCCAGCAGCCCAGCGGAGGGCCACACAGATACGCAGTATTTT. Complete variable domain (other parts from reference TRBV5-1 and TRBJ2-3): KAGVTQTPRYLIKTRGQQVTLSCSPISGHRSVSWYQQTPGQGLQFLFEYFSETQRNKGNFPGRFSGRQFSNSRSEMNVSTLELGDSALYLCASSPAEGHTDTQYFGPGTRLTVL.

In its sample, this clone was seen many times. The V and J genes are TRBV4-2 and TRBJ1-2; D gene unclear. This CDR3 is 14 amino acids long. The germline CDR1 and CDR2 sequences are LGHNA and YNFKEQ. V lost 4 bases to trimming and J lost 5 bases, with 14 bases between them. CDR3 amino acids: CASSPREGPYGYTF. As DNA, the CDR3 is TGTGCCAGCAGCCCCCGAGAGGGTCCGTATGGCTACACCTTC.

The CDR3 nucleotides are TGTGCCAGCAGGCGGACAGGGGGGATGGCTAACTATGGCTACACCTTC. It translates to CASRRTGGMANYGYTF. The V gene is TRBV5-6, the J gene TRBJ1-2; 10 bases align to TRBD1. This CDR3 is built from 16 residues. Unmatched junction bases numbered 7, after V lost 5 bases and J lost 0 bases. CDR1 is SGHDT and CDR2 is YYEEEE in the germline V gene.

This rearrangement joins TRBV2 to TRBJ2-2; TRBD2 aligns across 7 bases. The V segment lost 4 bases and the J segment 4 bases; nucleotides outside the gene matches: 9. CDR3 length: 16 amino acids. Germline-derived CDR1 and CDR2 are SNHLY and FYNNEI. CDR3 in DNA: TGTGCCAGCAGTGGTATAGCGGGCGGTCTCACCGGGGAGCTGTTTTTT. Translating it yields CASSGIAGGLTGELFF.

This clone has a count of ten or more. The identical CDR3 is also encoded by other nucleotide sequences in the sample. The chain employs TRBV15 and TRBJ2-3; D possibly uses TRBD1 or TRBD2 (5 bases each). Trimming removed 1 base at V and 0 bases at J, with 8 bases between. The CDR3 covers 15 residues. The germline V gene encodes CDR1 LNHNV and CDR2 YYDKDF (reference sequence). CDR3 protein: CATSRGGGSTDTQYF. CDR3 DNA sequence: TGTGCCACCAGCAGAGGGGGCGGGAGCACAGATACGCAGTATTTT.

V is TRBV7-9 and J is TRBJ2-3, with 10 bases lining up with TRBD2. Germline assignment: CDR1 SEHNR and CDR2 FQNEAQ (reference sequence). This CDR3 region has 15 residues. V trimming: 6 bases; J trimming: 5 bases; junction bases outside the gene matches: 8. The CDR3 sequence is CASSDSGRSVDTQYF. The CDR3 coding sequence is TGTGCCAGCAGTGATAGCGGGAGGAGTGTAGATACGCAGTATTTT. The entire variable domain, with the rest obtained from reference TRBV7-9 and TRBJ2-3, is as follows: DTGVSQNPRHKITKRGQNVTFRCDPISEHNRLYWYRQTLGQGPEFLTYFQNEAQLEKSRLLSDRFSAERPKGSFSTLEIQRTEQGDSAMYLCASSDSGRSVDTQYFGPGTRLTVL.

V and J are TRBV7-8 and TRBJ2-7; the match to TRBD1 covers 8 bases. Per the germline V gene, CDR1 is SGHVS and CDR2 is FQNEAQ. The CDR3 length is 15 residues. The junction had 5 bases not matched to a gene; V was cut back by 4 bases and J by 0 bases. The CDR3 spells CASSSTGVSSYEQYF. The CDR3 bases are TGTGCCAGCAGCTCGACAGGGGTAAGCTCCTACGAGCAGTACTTC.

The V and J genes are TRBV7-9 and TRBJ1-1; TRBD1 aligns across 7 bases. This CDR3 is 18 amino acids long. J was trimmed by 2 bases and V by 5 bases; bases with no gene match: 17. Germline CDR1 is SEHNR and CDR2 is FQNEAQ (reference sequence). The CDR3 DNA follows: TGTGCCAGCAGCCCATCACCAGGGGGGTCCGTTAGTAACACTGAAGCTTTCTTT. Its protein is CASSPSPGGSVSNTEAFF.

CDR3 DNA: TGCAGCGCAGGTATGACAGGGAACGAGCAGTACTTC. This gives the protein CSAGMTGNEQYF. The chain links TRBV29-1 to TRBJ2-7, with 7 bases aligning to TRBD1. V gave up 7 bases and J gave up 5 bases; unmatched junction bases: 8. The V gene's germline CDR1 is SQVTM and CDR2 ANQGSEA. The CDR3 contains 12 residues.

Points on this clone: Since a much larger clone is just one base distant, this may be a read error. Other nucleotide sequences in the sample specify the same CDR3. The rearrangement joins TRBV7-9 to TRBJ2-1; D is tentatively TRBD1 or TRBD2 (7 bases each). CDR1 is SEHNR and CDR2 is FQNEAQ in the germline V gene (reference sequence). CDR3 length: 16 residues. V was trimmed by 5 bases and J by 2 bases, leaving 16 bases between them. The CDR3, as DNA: TGTGCCAGCAGCCCCAGGGGGGGGAGCGCCTACAATGAGCAGTTCTTC. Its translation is CASSPRGGSAYNEQFF. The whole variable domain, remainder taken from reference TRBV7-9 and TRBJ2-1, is DTGVSQNPRHKITKRGQNVTFRCDPISEHNRLYWYRQTLGQGPEFLTYFQNEAQLEKSRLLSDRFSAERPKGSFSTLEIQRTEQGDSAMYLCASSPRGGSAYNEQFFGPGTRLTVL.

The CDR3 sequence is CASSCGLNEQFF. CDR3 in DNA: TGTGCCAGCAGCTGCGGACTAAATGAGCAGTTCTTC. The chain recombines TRBV9 with TRBJ2-1, with D tentatively TRBD2 (6 bases). Germline lookup yields CDR1 SGDLS and CDR2 YYNGEE. The ends were cut back, 4 bases at V and 7 bases at J, with 9 bases in the middle. This CDR3 comprises 12 residues.

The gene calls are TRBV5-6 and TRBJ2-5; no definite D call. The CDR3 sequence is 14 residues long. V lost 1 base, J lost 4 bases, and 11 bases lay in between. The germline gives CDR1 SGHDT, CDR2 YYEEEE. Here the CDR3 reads CASSLRGKGETQYF. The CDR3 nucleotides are TGTGCCAGCAGCTTGCGTGGAAAGGGAGAGACCCAGTACTTC. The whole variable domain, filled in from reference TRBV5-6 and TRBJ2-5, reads DAGVTQSPTHLIKTRGQQVTLRCSPKSGHDTVSWYQQALGQGPQFIFQYYEEEERQRGNFPDRFSGHQFPNYSSELNVNALLLGDSALYLCASSLRGKGETQYFGPGTRLLVL.

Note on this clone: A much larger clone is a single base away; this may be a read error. CDR3 protein: CASSLGTSGYNEQFF. The CDR3 DNA is TGTGCCAGCAGCTTAGGGACTAGCGGCTACAATGAGCAGTTCTTC. The chain carries TRBV11-2 and TRBJ2-1; 10 bases agree with TRBD2. CDR3 size: 15 residues. Germline CDR1 SGHAT, CDR2 FQNNGV. The trim removed 1 base at V and 3 bases at J, leaving 0 bases unmatched. Filled out from reference TRBV11-2 and TRBJ2-1, the complete variable domain reads EAGVAQSPRYKIIEKRQSVAFWCNPISGHATLYWYQQILGQGPKLLIQFQNNGVVDDSQLPKDRFSAERLKGVDSTLKIQPAKLEDSAVYLCASSLGTSGYNEQFFGPGTRLTVL.

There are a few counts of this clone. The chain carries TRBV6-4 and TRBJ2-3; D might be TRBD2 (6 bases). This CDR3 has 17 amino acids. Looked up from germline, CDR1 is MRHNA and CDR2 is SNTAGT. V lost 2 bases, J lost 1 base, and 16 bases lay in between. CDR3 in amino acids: CASSDPESGSGTDTQYF. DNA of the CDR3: TGTGCCAGCAGTGACCCCGAGTCCGGGAGTGGCACAGATACGCAGTATTTT.

The CDR3: CASSIEGGRTKNIQYF. The CDR3 region has the DNA TGTGCCAGTAGTATAGAGGGGGGGCGGACCAAAAACATTCAGTACTTC. V is TRBV19 and J is TRBJ2-4; perhaps TRBD2 as D (7 bases). CDR1 and CDR2 (germline): LNHDA, SQIVND (reference sequence). V was trimmed by 0 bases and J by 2 bases, leaving 11 bases between them. The CDR3 has 16 residues.

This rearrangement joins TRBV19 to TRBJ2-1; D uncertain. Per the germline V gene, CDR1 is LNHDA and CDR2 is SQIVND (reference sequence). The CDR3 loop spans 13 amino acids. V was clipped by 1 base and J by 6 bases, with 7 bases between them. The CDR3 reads CASSIVLGNEQFF. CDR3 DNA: TGTGCCAGTAGTATAGTGTTAGGCAATGAGCAGTTCTTC.

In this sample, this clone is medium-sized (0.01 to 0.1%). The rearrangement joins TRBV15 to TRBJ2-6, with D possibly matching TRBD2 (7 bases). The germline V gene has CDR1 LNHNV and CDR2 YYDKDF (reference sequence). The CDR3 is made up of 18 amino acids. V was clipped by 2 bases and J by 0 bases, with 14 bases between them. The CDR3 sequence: CATSRHREGFSGANVLTF. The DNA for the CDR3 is TGTGCCACCAGCAGACACAGGGAGGGGTTCTCTGGGGCCAACGTCCTGACTTTC.

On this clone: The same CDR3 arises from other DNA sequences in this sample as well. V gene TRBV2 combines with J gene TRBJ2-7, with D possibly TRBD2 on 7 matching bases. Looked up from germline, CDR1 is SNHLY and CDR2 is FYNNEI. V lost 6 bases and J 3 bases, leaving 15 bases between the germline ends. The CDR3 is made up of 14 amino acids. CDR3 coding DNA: TGTGCCAGCAGCGAAAGGGGGACTAACTACGAGCAGTACTTC. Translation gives CASSERGTNYEQYF.

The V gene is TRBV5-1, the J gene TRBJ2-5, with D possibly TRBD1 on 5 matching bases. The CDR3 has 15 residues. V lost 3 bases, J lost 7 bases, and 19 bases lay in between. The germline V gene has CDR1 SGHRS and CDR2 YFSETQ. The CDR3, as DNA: TGCGCCAGCAGCTCCCCACTAAGACCCCAGGGGACCCAGTACTTC. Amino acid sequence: CASSSPLRPQGTQYF.